The T cell receptor beta chain under discussion was sequenced for a study of resident and recirculating memory T cells in vitiligo. Study in general: Epidermis came from shave biopsies of lesional and nonlesional sites, plus PBMCs. Study outcomes and limitations: No unique dominant TCR clone was found in vitiligo lesions.

No vitiligo treatment was given during the prior three months. Comments on this clone: Antigen specificity is unknown.

Produced via immunoSEQ multiplex PCR; TCRdb's table is partial and in-frame only. Among about 76,000 clones, 90% to 95% were seen once, and the ten largest hold about 4.8%. The sequence was collected from a male donor with vitiligo. The specimen sequenced was blood.

CDR3 loop: CASSLYGTSLPRRDEQFF. The DNA for the CDR3 is TGTGCCAGCAGTTTATATGGGACTAGCCTCCCCCGGCGGGATGAGCAGTTCTTC. The rearrangement joins TRBV27 to TRBJ2-1; 9 nucleotides line up with TRBD2. Per the germline V gene, CDR1 is MNHEY and CDR2 is SMNVEV (reference sequence). This CDR3 spans 18 amino acids. V trimming: 1 base; J trimming: 8 bases; junction bases outside the gene matches: 15.